This T cell receptor beta chain was profiled in a study of T-cell memory formation after mild COVID-19. This clonotype was observed a few times. The germline gives CDR1 SQVTM, CDR2 ANQGSEA. Unmatched junction bases numbered 6, after V lost 3 bases and J lost 3 bases. The CDR3 length is 14 residues. Each CDR3 protein is one row after TCRdb ran MiXCR on the 5' RACE reads. The data show over 70,000 distinct CDR3 sequences, roughly 16% seen once. Sequencing used PBMCs or a T cell subset sorted from them (not recorded which). V gene TRBV29-1 combines with J gene TRBJ2-5, with 8 bases aligning to TRBD1. The receptor comes from a man between 18 and 35 years old who had mild COVID-19 (a few samples of this study predate the infection). Cell type and time point are not known. CDR3 region: CSVEGLGQEETQYF. In nucleotides, the CDR3 is TGCAGCGTTGAGGGTTTGGGACAGGAAGAGACCCAGTACTTC. Supplemented by reference TRBV29-1 and TRBJ2-5, the full variable domain reads SAVISQKPSRDICQRGTSLTIQCQVDSQVTMMFWYRQQPGQSLTLIATANQGSEATYESGFVIDKFPISRPNLTFSTLTVSNMSPEDSSIYLCSVEGLGQEETQYFGPGTRLLVL.